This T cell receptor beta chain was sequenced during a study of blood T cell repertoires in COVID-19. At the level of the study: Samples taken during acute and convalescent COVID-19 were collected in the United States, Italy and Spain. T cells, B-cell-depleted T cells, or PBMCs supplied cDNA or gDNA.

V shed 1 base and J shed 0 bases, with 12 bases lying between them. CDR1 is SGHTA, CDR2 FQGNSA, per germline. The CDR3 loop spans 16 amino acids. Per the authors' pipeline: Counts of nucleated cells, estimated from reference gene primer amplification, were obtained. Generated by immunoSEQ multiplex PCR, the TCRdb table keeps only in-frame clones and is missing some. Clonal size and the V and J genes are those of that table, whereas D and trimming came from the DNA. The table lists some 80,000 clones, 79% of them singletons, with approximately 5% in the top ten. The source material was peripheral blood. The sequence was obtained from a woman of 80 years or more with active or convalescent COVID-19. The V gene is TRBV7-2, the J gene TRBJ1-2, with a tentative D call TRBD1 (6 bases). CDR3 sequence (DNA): TGTGCCAGCAGCTTAGAGTTAAGGGACACTAACTATGGCTACACCTTC. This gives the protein CASSLELRDTNYGYTF.